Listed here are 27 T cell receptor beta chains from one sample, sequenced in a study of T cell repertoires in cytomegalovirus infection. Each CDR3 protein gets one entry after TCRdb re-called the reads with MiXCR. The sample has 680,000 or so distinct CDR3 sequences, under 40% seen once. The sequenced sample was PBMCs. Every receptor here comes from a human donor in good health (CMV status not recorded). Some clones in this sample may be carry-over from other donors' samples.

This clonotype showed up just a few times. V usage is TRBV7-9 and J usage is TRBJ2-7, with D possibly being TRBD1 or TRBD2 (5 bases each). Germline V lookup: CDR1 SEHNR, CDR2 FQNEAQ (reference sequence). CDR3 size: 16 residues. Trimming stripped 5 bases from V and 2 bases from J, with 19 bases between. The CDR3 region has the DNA TGTGCCAGCAGCCATCCCAGGGACGTTACGACCTACGAGCAGTACTTC. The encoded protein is CASSHPRDVTTYEQYF.

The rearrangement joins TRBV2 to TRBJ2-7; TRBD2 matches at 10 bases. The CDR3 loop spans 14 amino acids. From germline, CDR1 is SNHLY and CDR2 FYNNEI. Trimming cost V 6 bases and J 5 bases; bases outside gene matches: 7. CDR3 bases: TGTGCCAGCAGAGTAGCGGGAGGCGGGAACGAGCAGTACTTC. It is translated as CASRVAGGGNEQYF.

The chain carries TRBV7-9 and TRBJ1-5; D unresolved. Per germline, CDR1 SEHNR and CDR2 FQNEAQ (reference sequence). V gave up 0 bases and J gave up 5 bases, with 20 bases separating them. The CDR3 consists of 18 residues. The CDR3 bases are TGTGCCAGCAGCTTAGCGGATCGCCGGGTTGTGGGCGATCAGCCCCAGCATTTT. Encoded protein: CASSLADRRVVGDQPQHF. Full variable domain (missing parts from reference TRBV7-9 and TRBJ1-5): DTGVSQNPRHKITKRGQNVTFRCDPISEHNRLYWYRQTLGQGPEFLTYFQNEAQLEKSRLLSDRFSAERPKGSFSTLEIQRTEQGDSAMYLCASSLADRRVVGDQPQHFGDGTRLSIL.

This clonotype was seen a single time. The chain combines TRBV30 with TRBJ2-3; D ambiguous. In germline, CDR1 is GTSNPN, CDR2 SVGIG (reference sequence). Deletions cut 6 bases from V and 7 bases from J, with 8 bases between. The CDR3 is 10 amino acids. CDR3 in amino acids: CACSGHTQYF. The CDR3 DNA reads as TGTGCCTGCTCCGGACATACGCAGTATTTT.

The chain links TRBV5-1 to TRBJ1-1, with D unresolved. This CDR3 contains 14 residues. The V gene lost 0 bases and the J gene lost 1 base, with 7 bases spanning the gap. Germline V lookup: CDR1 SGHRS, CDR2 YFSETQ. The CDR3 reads CASSLEPRNTEAFF. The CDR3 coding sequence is TGCGCCAGCAGCTTGGAGCCGAGGAACACTGAAGCTTTCTTT.

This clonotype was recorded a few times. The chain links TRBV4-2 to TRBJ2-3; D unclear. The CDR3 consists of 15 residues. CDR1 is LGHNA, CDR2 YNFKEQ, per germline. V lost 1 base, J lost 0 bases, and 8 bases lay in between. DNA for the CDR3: TGTGCCAGCAGCCAAGTCTTCGGGAGCACAGATACGCAGTATTTT. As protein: CASSQVFGSTDTQYF.

The CDR3 DNA sequence: TGCAGTGCCCCCGCGGTCGGCGAGAACACTGAAGCTTTCTTT. It codes for CSAPAVGENTEAFF. The chain employs TRBV20-1 and TRBJ1-1; no definite D call. The CDR3 has 14 amino acids. Trimming stripped 6 bases from V and 1 base from J, with 15 bases between. CDR1 and CDR2 from the germline V gene are DFQATT and SNEGSKA (reference sequence).

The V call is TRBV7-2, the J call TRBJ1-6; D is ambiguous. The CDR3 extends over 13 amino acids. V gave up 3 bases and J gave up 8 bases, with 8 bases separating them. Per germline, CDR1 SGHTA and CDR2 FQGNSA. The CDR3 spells CASSLSLDSPLHF. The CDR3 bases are TGTGCCAGCAGCTTGAGCCTGGATTCACCCCTCCACTTT.

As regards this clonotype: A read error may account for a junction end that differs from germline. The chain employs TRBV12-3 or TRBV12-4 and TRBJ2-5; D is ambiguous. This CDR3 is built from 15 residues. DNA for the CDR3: TGTGACAGCAGTTTATGGGTTGACCCCCAAGAGACCCAGTACTTC. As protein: CDSSLWVDPQETQYF.

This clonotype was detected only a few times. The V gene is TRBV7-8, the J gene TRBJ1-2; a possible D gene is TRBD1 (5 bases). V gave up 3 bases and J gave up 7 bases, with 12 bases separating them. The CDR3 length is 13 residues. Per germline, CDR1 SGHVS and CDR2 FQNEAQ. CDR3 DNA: TGTGCCAGCAGCTTCCCGGGGGAAGGTGGCTACACCTTC. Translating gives CASSFPGEGGYTF.

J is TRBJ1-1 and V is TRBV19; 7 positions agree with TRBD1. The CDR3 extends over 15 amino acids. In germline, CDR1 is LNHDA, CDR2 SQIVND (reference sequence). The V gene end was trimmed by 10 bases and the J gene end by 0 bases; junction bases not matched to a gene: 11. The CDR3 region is CAIRDRDSLNTEAFF. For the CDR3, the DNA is TGTGCCATTAGGGACCGGGACAGCCTGAACACTGAAGCTTTCTTT.

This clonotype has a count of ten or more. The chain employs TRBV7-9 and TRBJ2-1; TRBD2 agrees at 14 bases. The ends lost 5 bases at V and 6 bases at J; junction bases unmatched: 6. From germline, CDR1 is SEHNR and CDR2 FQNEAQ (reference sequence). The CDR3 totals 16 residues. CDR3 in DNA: TGTGCCAGCAGCCCCCTGGGACTAGCGGGGGTCAATGAGCAGTTCTTC. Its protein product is CASSPLGLAGVNEQFF. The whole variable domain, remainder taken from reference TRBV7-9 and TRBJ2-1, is DTGVSQNPRHKITKRGQNVTFRCDPISEHNRLYWYRQTLGQGPEFLTYFQNEAQLEKSRLLSDRFSAERPKGSFSTLEIQRTEQGDSAMYLCASSPLGLAGVNEQFFGPGTRLTVL.

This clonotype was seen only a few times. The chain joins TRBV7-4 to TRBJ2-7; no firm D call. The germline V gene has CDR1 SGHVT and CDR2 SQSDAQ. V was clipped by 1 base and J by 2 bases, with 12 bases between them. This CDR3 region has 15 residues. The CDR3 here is CASSLGAIRTYEQYF. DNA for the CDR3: TGTGCCAGCAGCTTAGGGGCTATTCGAACCTACGAGCAGTACTTC. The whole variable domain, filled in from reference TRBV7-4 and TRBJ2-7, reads GAGVSQSPRYKVAKRGRDVALRCDSISGHVTLYWYRQTLGQGSEVLTYSQSDAQRDKSGRPSGRFSAERPERSVSTLKIQRTEQGDSAVYLCASSLGAIRTYEQYFGPGTRLTVT.

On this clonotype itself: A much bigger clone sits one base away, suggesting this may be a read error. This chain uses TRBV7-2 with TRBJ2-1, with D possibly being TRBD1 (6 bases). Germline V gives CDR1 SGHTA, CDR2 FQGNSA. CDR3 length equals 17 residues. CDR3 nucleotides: TGTGCCAGCAGCTTAGTCCCCAGGGGCTCTATCTACAATGAGCGGTTCTTC. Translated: CASSLVPRGSIYNERFF.

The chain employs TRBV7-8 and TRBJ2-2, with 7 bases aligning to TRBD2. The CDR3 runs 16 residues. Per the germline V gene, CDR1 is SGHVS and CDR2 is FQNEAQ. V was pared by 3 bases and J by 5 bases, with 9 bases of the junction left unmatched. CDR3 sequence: CASSFLGGMRTGELFF. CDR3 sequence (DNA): TGTGCCAGCAGCTTCCTGGGAGGGATGAGGACCGGGGAGCTGTTTTTT.

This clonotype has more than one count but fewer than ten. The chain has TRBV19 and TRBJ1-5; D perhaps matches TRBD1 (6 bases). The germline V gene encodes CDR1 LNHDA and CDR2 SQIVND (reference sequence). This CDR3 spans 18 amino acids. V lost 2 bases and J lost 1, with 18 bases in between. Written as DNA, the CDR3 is TGTGCCAGTAGTATAAGTTCATCGGGGGGCTCGAGCAATCAGCCCCAGCATTTT. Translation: CASSISSSGGSSNQPQHF.

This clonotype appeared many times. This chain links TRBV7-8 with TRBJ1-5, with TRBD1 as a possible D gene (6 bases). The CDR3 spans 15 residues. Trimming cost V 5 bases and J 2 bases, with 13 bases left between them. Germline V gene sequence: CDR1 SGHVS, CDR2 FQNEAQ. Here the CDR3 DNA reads TGTGCCAGCAGCCCGGCGGGGGGCGGCAATCAGCCCCAGCATTTT. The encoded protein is CASSPAGGGNQPQHF.

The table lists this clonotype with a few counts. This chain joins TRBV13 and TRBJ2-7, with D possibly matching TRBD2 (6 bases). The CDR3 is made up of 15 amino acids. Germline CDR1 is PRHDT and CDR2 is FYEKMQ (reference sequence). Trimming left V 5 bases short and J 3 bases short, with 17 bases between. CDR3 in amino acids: CASSGRLSGDYEQYF. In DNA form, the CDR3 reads TGTGCCAGCAGCGGGAGGCTGTCGGGAGACTACGAGCAGTACTTC.

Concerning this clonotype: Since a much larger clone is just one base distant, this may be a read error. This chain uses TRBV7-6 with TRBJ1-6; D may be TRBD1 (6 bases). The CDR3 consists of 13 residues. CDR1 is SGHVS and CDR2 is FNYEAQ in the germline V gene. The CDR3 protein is CASSQDSASPLHF. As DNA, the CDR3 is TGTGCTAGCAGCCAGGACAGCGCTTCGCCCCTCCACTTT.

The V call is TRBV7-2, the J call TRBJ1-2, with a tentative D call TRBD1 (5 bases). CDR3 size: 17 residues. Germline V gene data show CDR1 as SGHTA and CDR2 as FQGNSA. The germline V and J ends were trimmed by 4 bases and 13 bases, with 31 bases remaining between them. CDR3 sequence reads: CASSSSFQGHYSYVSTF. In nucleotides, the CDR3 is TGTGCCAGCAGCTCCTCTTTTCAAGGACACTATAGCTATGTCTCCACCTTC.

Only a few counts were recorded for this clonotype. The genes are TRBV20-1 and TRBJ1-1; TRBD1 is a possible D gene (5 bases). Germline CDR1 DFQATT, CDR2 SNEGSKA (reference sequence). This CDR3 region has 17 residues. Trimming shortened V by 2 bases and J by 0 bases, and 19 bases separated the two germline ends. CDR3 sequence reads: CSARTWGSGSVNTEAFF. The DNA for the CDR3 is TGCAGTGCTAGAACGTGGGGCTCCGGGTCGGTGAACACTGAAGCTTTCTTT.

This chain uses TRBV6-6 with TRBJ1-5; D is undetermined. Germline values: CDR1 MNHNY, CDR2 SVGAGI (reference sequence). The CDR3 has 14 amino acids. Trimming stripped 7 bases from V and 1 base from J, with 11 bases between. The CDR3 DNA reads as TGTGCCAGCAAGTCCTCCTGGAGCAATCAGCCCCAGCATTTT. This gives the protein CASKSSWSNQPQHF.

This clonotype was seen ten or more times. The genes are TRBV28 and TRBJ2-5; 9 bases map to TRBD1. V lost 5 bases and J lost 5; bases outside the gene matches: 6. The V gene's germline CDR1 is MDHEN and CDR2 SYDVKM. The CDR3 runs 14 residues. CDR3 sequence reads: CASSRQGGEETQYF. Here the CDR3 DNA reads TGTGCCAGCAGTCGACAGGGGGGGGAGGAGACCCAGTACTTC.

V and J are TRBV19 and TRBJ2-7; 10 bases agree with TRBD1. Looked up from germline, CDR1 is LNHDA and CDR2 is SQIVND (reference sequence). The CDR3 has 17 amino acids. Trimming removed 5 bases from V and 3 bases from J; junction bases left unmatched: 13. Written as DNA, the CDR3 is TGTGCCAGTAGTTACAACCCCGGGACAGGGGAATACTACGAGCAGTACTTC. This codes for CASSYNPGTGEYYEQYF.

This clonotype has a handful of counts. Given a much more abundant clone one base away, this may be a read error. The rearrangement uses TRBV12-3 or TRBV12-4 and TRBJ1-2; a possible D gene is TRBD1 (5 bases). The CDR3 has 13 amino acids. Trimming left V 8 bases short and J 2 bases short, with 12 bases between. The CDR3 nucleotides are TGTGCCAGCTGCCCCGGGGGGAACTATGGCTACACCTTC. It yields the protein CASCPGGNYGYTF.

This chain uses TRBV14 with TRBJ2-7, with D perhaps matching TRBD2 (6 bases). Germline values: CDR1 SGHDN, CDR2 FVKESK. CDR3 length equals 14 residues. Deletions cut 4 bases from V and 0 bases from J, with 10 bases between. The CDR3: CASSRGGDSYEQYF. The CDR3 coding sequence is TGTGCCAGCAGCCGCGGAGGGGACTCCTACGAGCAGTACTTC.

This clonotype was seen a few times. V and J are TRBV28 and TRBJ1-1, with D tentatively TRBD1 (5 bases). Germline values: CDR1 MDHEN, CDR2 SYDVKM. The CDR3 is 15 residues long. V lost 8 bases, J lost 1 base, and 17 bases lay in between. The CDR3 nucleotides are TGTGCCAGCTACCCCGGGGGGGTTAGGAACACTGAAGCTTTCTTT. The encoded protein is CASYPGGVRNTEAFF.